Reported below is one T cell receptor beta chain. The antigen remains undetermined. These data are taken from a study of Ad26.COV2.S vaccination and SARS-CoV-2 variants. Study summary: The donor participated in the COV1001 trial, in its Ad26.COV2.S arm. Donor got 5x10^10 or 1x10^11 viral particles of Ad26.COV2.S.

Study results and caveats: Post-vaccination breadth of spike-specific CD8+ and CD4+ T cell responses was reportedly substantial. It was found that vaccine and placebo recipients had similar non-spike TCR breadth.

The method was immunoSEQ multiplex PCR; TCRdb's version includes in-frame clones alone and lacks a portion of them. Of 350,000 to 450,000 clones in the sample, roughly 81% were seen once. The CDR3 is 18 residues long. CDR1 MGHRA and CDR2 YSYEKL come from the germline V gene. Trimming removed 0 bases from V and 5 bases from J; junction bases left unmatched: 12. As for treatment: 15 to 20 received Ad26.COV2.S at low or high dose, single or two shots; about 5 received placebo; per-sample allocation not given. The study sampled participants on day 63 after the first vaccine or placebo injection. The chain joins TRBV4-1 to TRBJ2-1; 8 positions agree with TRBD1. Sequencing was performed on peripheral blood, taken in a trial of Ad26.COV2.S vaccine versus placebo. The source of this sequence is a person between 18 and 60 years old who received the Ad26.COV2.S COVID-19 vaccine or a placebo. Written as DNA, the CDR3 is TGCGCCAGCAGCCAAGATGTTTGGACAGGGTACGGGGACAATGAGCAGTTCTTC. As protein: CASSQDVWTGYGDNEQFF.